These 32 T cell receptor beta chains share one sample of origin, sequenced in a study of blood T cell repertoires in COVID-19. TCRdb's copy holds only in-frame clones and misses some; the assay was immunoSEQ multiplex PCR. The sample lists about 94,000 clones; about four fifths were seen once. The specimen sequenced was peripheral blood. All receptors derive from a human donor in a cohort sampled during active COVID-19.

The rearrangement joins TRBV15 to TRBJ1-1, with TRBD1 as a possible D gene (5 bases). The CDR3 has 12 residues. Germline values: CDR1 LNHNV, CDR2 YYDKDF (reference sequence). V was shortened by 9 bases and J by 0 bases, with 8 bases between the two germline ends. In nucleotides, the CDR3 is TGTGCCACGGGGACTTTGAACACTGAAGCTTTCTTT. The encoded protein is CATGTLNTEAFF.

V is TRBV6-5 and J is TRBJ1-1, with D unresolved. The CDR3 loop spans 13 amino acids. V gave up 2 bases and J gave up 1 base, with 5 bases separating them. Per germline, CDR1 MNHEY and CDR2 SVGAGI. CDR3 loop: CASSYERNTEAFF. CDR3 coding DNA: TGTGCCAGCAGTTACGAGCGGAACACTGAAGCTTTCTTT.

V usage is TRBV19 and J usage is TRBJ2-7; 7 bases match TRBD2. Germline V gives CDR1 LNHDA, CDR2 SQIVND (reference sequence). The CDR3 is made up of 15 amino acids. With V trimmed by 6 bases and J by 2 bases, 10 bases remained unmatched. The CDR3 sequence is CASSPYSGRPYEQYF. CDR3 bases: TGTGCCAGTAGCCCATATAGCGGGCGACCCTACGAGCAGTACTTC.

The chain employs TRBV5-1 and TRBJ2-2; D might be TRBD1 (7 bases). CDR3 length: 15 residues. Trimming left V 2 bases short and J 4 bases short, with 12 bases between. Germline CDR1 reads SGHRS; CDR2 reads YFSETQ. The CDR3 DNA sequence: TGCGCCAGCAGCTTTGGGCAGGGGGGCACCGGGGAGCTGTTTTTT. Residues: CASSFGQGGTGELFF.

This clone was seen more than once but under ten times. The gene calls are TRBV11-3 and TRBJ1-2, with D uncertain. From germline, CDR1 is SGHNT and CDR2 YENEEA. Trimming took 3 bases from V and 6 from J, leaving 11 bases between them. This CDR3 has 13 residues. CDR3 in DNA: TGTGCCAGCAGCTTCCCCGAGGGCCATGGCTACACCTTC. It translates to CASSFPEGHGYTF.

This clone was seen once. This chain links TRBV15 with TRBJ2-5; possibly TRBD2 for D (6 bases). This CDR3 is 13 amino acids long. Trimming removed 3 bases from V and 7 bases from J, with 12 bases in between. The germline CDR1 and CDR2 sequences are LNHNV and YYDKDF (reference sequence). CDR3 in amino acids: CATSSDSRGTQYF. Here the CDR3 DNA reads TGTGCCACCAGCAGTGATTCGCGGGGGACCCAGTACTTC.

CDR3 residues: CASSAGGLAGGRGETQYF. In nucleotides, the CDR3 is TGTGCCAGTAGTGCTGGGGGACTAGCGGGAGGGCGGGGAGAGACCCAGTACTTC. V is TRBV19 and J is TRBJ2-5; 16 bases line up with TRBD2. The CDR3 is made up of 18 amino acids. Germline V gene lookup returns CDR1 LNHDA and CDR2 SQIVND (reference sequence). With 5 bases clipped from V and 4 bases from J, the junction kept 10 bases outside the gene matches. The variable domain in full, with the rest retrieved from reference TRBV19 and TRBJ2-5, is DGGITQSPKYLFRKEGQNVTLSCEQNLNHDAMYWYRQDPGQGLRLIYYSQIVNDFQKGDIAEGYSVSREKKESFPLTVTSAQKNPTAFYLCASSAGGLAGGRGETQYFGPGTRLLVL.

This clone appeared a few times. The V and J genes are TRBV6-5 and TRBJ1-5; D gene uncertain. CDR1 MNHEY and CDR2 SVGAGI come from the germline V gene. V was shortened by 0 bases and J by 11 bases, with 11 bases between the two germline ends. The CDR3 is 13 amino acids. In DNA, the CDR3 is TGTGCCAGCAGTTACTCTATGGTGGCCACCCAGCATTTT. It is translated as CASSYSMVATQHF.

V usage is TRBV11-2 and J usage is TRBJ1-1, with 8 bases matching TRBD1. V lost 5 bases and J lost 10; bases outside the gene matches: 3. The CDR3 totals 11 residues. Germline V gives CDR1 SGHAT, CDR2 FQNNGV. In nucleotides, the CDR3 is TGTGCCAGCAGCACGGGACAGGCAGCTTTCTTT. Its protein is CASSTGQAAFF.

The chain combines TRBV6-5 with TRBJ1-2; unclear D gene. The germline V and J ends were trimmed by 0 bases and 1 base, with 6 bases remaining between them. Per germline, CDR1 MNHEY and CDR2 SVGAGI. CDR3 length: 14 residues. The CDR3 DNA reads TGTGCCAGCAGTTACTCGTCCGGTAACTATGGCTACACCTTC. It yields the protein CASSYSSGNYGYTF.

This chain connects TRBV7-9 to TRBJ2-7, with TRBD1 matching over 10 bases. J was trimmed by 4 bases and V by 5 bases; bases with no gene match: 14. The CDR3 extends over 17 amino acids. CDR1 and CDR2 (germline): SEHNR, FQNEAQ (reference sequence). The CDR3 DNA sequence: TGTGCCAGCAGCCATACATATTGGACAGGGGGAACGTACGAGCAGTACTTC. Translated, it gives CASSHTYWTGGTYEQYF.

The chain carries TRBV24-1 and TRBJ2-7, with D unresolved. The CDR3 has 14 residues. Germline V lookup: CDR1 KGHDR, CDR2 SFDVKD. V lost 5 bases, J lost 5 bases, and 15 bases lay in between. CDR3 protein: CATSGRLGTHEQYF. CDR3 DNA: TGTGCCACCAGTGGGCGGCTGGGTACCCACGAGCAGTACTTC.

This clone has just a few counts. V is TRBV9 and J is TRBJ1-6, with 8 nucleotides matching TRBD1. The length of the CDR3 is 15 residues. The germline V gene encodes CDR1 SGDLS and CDR2 YYNGEE. Trimming cost V 4 bases and J 4 bases; bases outside gene matches: 4. In DNA, the CDR3 is TGTGCCAGCAGCCCCAGACAGGGGTATAATTCACCCCTCCACTTT. This translates into CASSPRQGYNSPLHF.

This clone was seen once. The chain links TRBV11-2 to TRBJ2-7, with D possibly TRBD1 on 5 matching bases. V was trimmed by 5 bases and J by 4 bases, leaving 15 bases between them. Germline V lookup: CDR1 SGHAT, CDR2 FQNNGV. The CDR3 is 14 amino acids. The CDR3 here is CASSPSRTQYEQYF. The CDR3 DNA reads TGTGCCAGCAGCCCTAGTCGGACACAGTACGAGCAGTACTTC. Drawing the rest from reference TRBV11-2 and TRBJ2-7, the complete variable domain is EAGVAQSPRYKIIEKRQSVAFWCNPISGHATLYWYQQILGQGPKLLIQFQNNGVVDDSQLPKDRFSAERLKGVDSTLKIQPAKLEDSAVYLCASSPSRTQYEQYFGPGTRLTVT.

The chain links TRBV9 to TRBJ2-7; possibly TRBD2 for D (6 bases). Trimming stripped 0 bases from V and 3 bases from J, with 13 bases between. The CDR3 loop spans 15 amino acids. Germline V lookup: CDR1 SGDLS, CDR2 YYNGEE. CDR3 coding DNA: TGTGCCAGCAGCGTAGAAAGCGGGCTGATCTACGAGCAGTACTTC. This sequence encodes CASSVESGLIYEQYF.

This chain uses TRBV6-4 with TRBJ2-7; the match to TRBD1 covers 11 bases. The CDR3 spans 17 residues. CDR1 MRHNA and CDR2 SNTAGT come from the germline V gene. V lost 2 bases, J lost 5 bases, and 11 bases stayed unmatched. Here the CDR3 DNA reads TGTGCCAGCAGTGACCCCCCGAGGAGGGACAGGGGGGACGAGCAGTACTTC. It encodes CASSDPPRRDRGDEQYF.

This sequence joins TRBV20-1 and TRBJ2-1, with 8 nucleotides matching TRBD2. The CDR3 has 14 amino acids. CDR1 and CDR2 from the germline V gene are DFQATT and SNEGSKA (reference sequence). V was clipped by 3 bases and J by 5 bases; unmatched bases: 6. The CDR3 is CSASTRLANNEQFF. For the CDR3, the DNA is TGCAGTGCTAGTACGAGACTAGCGAACAATGAGCAGTTCTTC.

The sample holds a few counts of this clone. For the CDR3, the DNA is TGTGCCAGCAGCAAGGGTATATACAGGGGTACGGGCAATCAGCCCCAGCATTTT. Protein product: CASSKGIYRGTGNQPQHF. The rearrangement links TRBV21-1 to TRBJ1-5; the D call of TRBD1 is as the table states it, not checked on the DNA. TRBV21-1 is an annotated pseudogene. The CDR3 is 18 amino acids.

This clone was picked up one time. The chain joins TRBV5-6 to TRBJ2-3; TRBD2 matches 10 bases. Losses at the gene ends were 2 bases for V and 4 bases for J; bases not matched to a gene: 7. This CDR3 is 16 amino acids long. Germline CDR1 and CDR2: SGHDT and YYEEEE. This chain's CDR3 is CASSLLGAGGADTQYF. In DNA, the CDR3 is TGTGCCAGCAGCTTACTGGGAGCGGGAGGGGCAGATACGCAGTATTTT.

The V and J genes are TRBV5-1 and TRBJ1-6, with a tentative D call TRBD1 (6 bases). V lost 0 bases and J 6 bases, leaving 13 bases between the germline ends. Germline V gene sequence: CDR1 SGHRS, CDR2 YFSETQ. The CDR3 is 16 amino acids. This CDR3 reads CASSLDRVGVNSPLHF. For the CDR3, the DNA is TGCGCCAGCAGCTTGGACAGGGTGGGTGTTAATTCACCCCTCCACTTT. The whole variable domain, remainder taken from reference TRBV5-1 and TRBJ1-6, is KAGVTQTPRYLIKTRGQQVTLSCSPISGHRSVSWYQQTPGQGLQFLFEYFSETQRNKGNFPGRFSGRQFSNSRSEMNVSTLELGDSALYLCASSLDRVGVNSPLHFGNGTRLTVT.

A few counts support this clone. V is TRBV18 and J is TRBJ2-7; 8 bases are shared with TRBD1. CDR1 KGHSH and CDR2 LQKENI come from the germline V gene. This CDR3 has 14 residues. After removal of 3 bases from V and 5 bases from J, the junction contained 6 bases not matched to a gene. For the CDR3, the DNA is TGTGCCAGCTCACCGTCGACAGGGGAGGACGAGCAGTACTTC. It encodes CASSPSTGEDEQYF.

The V call is TRBV4-1, the J call TRBJ2-7; 8 nucleotides line up with TRBD1. The V gene end was trimmed by 1 base and the J gene end by 0 bases; junction bases not matched to a gene: 2. Germline loops: CDR1 MGHRA, CDR2 YSYEKL. The CDR3 runs to 15 residues. The CDR3 is CASSQGQGFSYEQYF. The CDR3 DNA is TGCGCCAGCAGCCAAGGACAGGGGTTCTCCTACGAGCAGTACTTC.

Points on this clone: Other DNA sequences within the sample encode an identical CDR3. This rearrangement joins TRBV5-1 to TRBJ1-2, with D perhaps matching TRBD1 (6 bases). Germline CDR1 and CDR2: SGHRS and YFSETQ. The length of the CDR3 is 13 residues. V was cut by 0 bases and J by 6 bases, with 9 bases left in between. This CDR3 is CASSLGRGDGYTF. In nucleotides, the CDR3 is TGCGCCAGCAGCTTGGGCAGGGGTGATGGCTACACCTTC.

The genes are TRBV11-1 and TRBJ2-7; 9 bases map to TRBD1. V was clipped by 5 bases and J by 3 bases; unmatched bases: 8. The CDR3 sequence is 15 residues long. CDR1 and CDR2 (germline): SGHAT, FQDESV (reference sequence). CDR3 loop: CASSPPGQGFYEQYF. In DNA, the CDR3 is TGTGCCAGCAGCCCACCGGGACAGGGTTTCTACGAGCAGTACTTC.

The CDR3 is CASSLSRWTSGNYEQYF. CDR3 coding DNA: TGTGCCAGCAGCTTAAGTCGCTGGACTAGCGGGAACTACGAGCAGTACTTC. The genes are TRBV7-2 and TRBJ2-7; 12 bases map to TRBD2. CDR1 SGHTA and CDR2 FQGNSA come from the germline V gene. V was pared by 2 bases and J by 3 bases, with 8 bases of the junction left unmatched. This CDR3 contains 17 residues.

The chain couples TRBV19 to TRBJ1-2; the D gene is possibly TRBD1 (5 bases). The CDR3 is 15 amino acids. Germline CDR1 is LNHDA and CDR2 is SQIVND (reference sequence). The germline V and J ends were trimmed by 4 bases and 4 bases, with 16 bases remaining between them. The CDR3 coding sequence is TGTGCCAGTAGTAGTGGGGCGCGGGACCGCTATGGCTACACCTTC. Its protein is CASSSGARDRYGYTF. Full variable domain (rest looked up from reference TRBV19 and TRBJ1-2): DGGITQSPKYLFRKEGQNVTLSCEQNLNHDAMYWYRQDPGQGLRLIYYSQIVNDFQKGDIAEGYSVSREKKESFPLTVTSAQKNPTAFYLCASSSGARDRYGYTFGSGTRLTVV.

The rearrangement uses TRBV20-1 and TRBJ2-7; weak D call: TRBD1 (6 bases). V was pared by 5 bases and J by 6 bases, with 8 bases between. CDR3 size: 10 residues. Germline-derived CDR1 and CDR2 are DFQATT and SNEGSKA (reference sequence). Here the CDR3 DNA reads TGCAGTGCTTCAGGGGTCGAGCAGTACTTC. Its protein is CSASGVEQYF.

This clone was seen a handful of times. V and J are TRBV19 and TRBJ1-2; 9 bases are shared with TRBD1. CDR1 and CDR2 from the germline V gene are LNHDA and SQIVND (reference sequence). V was pared by 4 bases and J by 4 bases, with 4 bases of the junction left unmatched. The CDR3 covers 14 residues. The CDR3 nucleotides are TGTGCCAGTAGTAAGGGACAGGGCGTCTATGGCTACACCTTC. This encodes CASSKGQGVYGYTF. Looking up the rest from reference TRBV19 and TRBJ1-2 gives the full variable domain: DGGITQSPKYLFRKEGQNVTLSCEQNLNHDAMYWYRQDPGQGLRLIYYSQIVNDFQKGDIAEGYSVSREKKESFPLTVTSAQKNPTAFYLCASSKGQGVYGYTFGSGTRLTVV.

In DNA form, the CDR3 reads TGTGCAAGTCGCTTACCCTATAACTGGAGGGACTACAATGAGCAGTTCTTC. Translated: CASRLPYNWRDYNEQFF. J is TRBJ2-1 and V is TRBV12-2; the table's D call, TRBD2, was not checked against the DNA. TRBV12-2 is listed as a pseudogene. The CDR3 sequence is 17 residues long.

The V gene is TRBV3-1 (or the pseudogene TRBV3-2), the J gene TRBJ2-7, with D tentatively TRBD2 (6 bases). The CDR3 is 12 amino acids. Trimming left V 8 bases short and J 7 bases short, with 15 bases between. Germline V gene data show CDR1 as LGHDT and CDR2 as YNNKEL (reference sequence). CDR3 amino acids: CASGDLGGEQYF. The CDR3 DNA sequence: TGTGCCAGCGGGGACTTGGGCGGGGAGCAGTACTTC.

The J gene is TRBJ1-1, the V gene TRBV3-1 (or the pseudogene TRBV3-2); a weak D match, TRBD1 (6 bases). This CDR3 has 12 residues. Germline loops: CDR1 LGHDT, CDR2 YNNKEL (reference sequence). V dropped 1 base and J dropped 7 bases, with 7 bases sitting between them. The CDR3 region is CASSQATGEAFF. The CDR3 DNA reads TGTGCCAGCAGCCAAGCGACAGGTGAAGCTTTCTTT.

CDR3 sequence: CASKTTGSANEKLFF. In nucleotides, the CDR3 is TGTGCCAGCAAAACCACAGGGTCGGCTAATGAAAAACTGTTTTTT. The chain has TRBV2 and TRBJ1-4; D possibly corresponds to TRBD1 (6 bases). CDR3 length equals 15 residues. Trimming stripped 7 bases from V and 3 bases from J, with 15 bases between. The germline gives CDR1 SNHLY, CDR2 FYNNEI. Looking up the rest from reference TRBV2 and TRBJ1-4 gives the full variable domain: EPEVTQTPSHQVTQMGQEVILRCVPISNHLYFYWYRQILGQKVEFLVSFYNNEISEKSEIFDDQFSVERPDGSNFTLKIRSTKLEDSAMYFCASKTTGSANEKLFFGSGTQLSVL.